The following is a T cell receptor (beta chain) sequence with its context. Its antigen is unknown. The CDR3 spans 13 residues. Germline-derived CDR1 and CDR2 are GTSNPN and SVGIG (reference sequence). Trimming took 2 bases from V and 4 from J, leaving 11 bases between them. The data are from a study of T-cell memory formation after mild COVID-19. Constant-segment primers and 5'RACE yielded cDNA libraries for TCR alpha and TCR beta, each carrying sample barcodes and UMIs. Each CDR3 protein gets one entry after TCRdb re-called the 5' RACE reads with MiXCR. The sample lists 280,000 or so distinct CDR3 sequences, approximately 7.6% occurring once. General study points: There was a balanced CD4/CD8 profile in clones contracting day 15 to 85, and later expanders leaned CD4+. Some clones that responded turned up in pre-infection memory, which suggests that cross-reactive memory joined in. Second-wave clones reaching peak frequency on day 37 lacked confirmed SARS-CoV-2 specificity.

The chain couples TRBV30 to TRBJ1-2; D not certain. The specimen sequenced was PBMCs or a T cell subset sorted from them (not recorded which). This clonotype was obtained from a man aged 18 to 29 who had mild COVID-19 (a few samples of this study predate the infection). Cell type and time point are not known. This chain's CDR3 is CAWSRLSFYGYTF. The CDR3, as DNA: TGTGCCTGGAGTCGCTTGAGTTTCTATGGCTACACCTTC.